This TCR beta chain was recorded in a study of graft-versus-host responses after intestinal transplantation (dated by TCRdb to about 2021). Turning to the overall study: Multivisceral, liver-intestinal, or isolated intestinal transplants were received by the recipients. After intestinal transplantation, graft-versus-host and host-versus-graft alloreactive T cell clones in the graft, circulation and bone marrow were tracked using bulk TCR-beta CDR3 sequencing. To identify alloreactive clones, pre-transplant mixed lymphocyte reaction products were sequenced and then compared with unstimulated pre-transplant donor and recipient T cells. Every recipient was given anti-thymocyte globulin induction, then maintenance tacrolimus and steroids for 2 to 3 years. Donor T cell macrochimerism was defined as a peak of at least 4% donor T cells among recipient peripheral blood mononuclear cells. Samples from a few later patients were sequenced in-house on an Illumina MiSeq with MiXCR processing rather than by the commercial service. Of the 20 to 30 intestinal transplant recipients enrolled in the cohort, one of whom was a retransplant, a few patients without pretransplant specimens were excluded. General findings and caveats noted by the study authors: High GvH to HvG T cell clonal ratios were observed in the allografts of patients with donor T cell macrochimerism. Peak levels of circulating GvH clones were associated with declines in HvG clones early after transplant. Conclusions were limited by the relatively low number and heterogeneity of intestinal transplant patients. GvH clones were found in recipient bone marrow, and some of the GvH clones appeared earlier in ileal mucosa or blood, which is consistent with an intestinal mucosal origin.

From a lookup of the germline V gene, CDR1 and CDR2 are MNHEY and SVGAGI. The CDR3 holds 15 amino acids from the cysteine to the phenylalanine. The retained sequence is limited to the CDR3, 45 bases, with the frame set at the first base. Trimming at the junction amounts to 6 bases on V and 1 base on J, and the germline ends lie 15 bases apart. The label giving this sample's time point can be read as: cells obtained before transplantation from donor or recipient. CD3+CD4+ and CD3+CD8+ populations were FACS-sorted from unstimulated pre-transplant donor and recipient cells taken from spleen or lymph nodes. Regarding this clone: This clone's antigen is unknown. Base qualities are not provided; no much larger clone lies one nucleotide away.

The library was obtained by the immunoSEQ multiplex PCR assay. For most patients, genomic DNA was isolated using the Qiagen DNeasy Blood and Tissue Kit and was shipped frozen to Adaptive Biotechnologies for TCR sequencing. High-throughput TCR-beta CDR3 sequencing of genomic DNA from most patients was performed by Adaptive Biotechnologies. The original pipeline was this. Adaptive's ImmunoSEQ software was the source of the TCR sequencing data for about 17 patients, while a few other patients were processed with MiXCR and VDJtools. CD4 versus CD8 sorting errors were corrected by removing sequences found in both subsets at a frequency ratio below 5:1. CDR3 nucleotide sequences shared by donor and recipient were removed because the origin of these sequences could not be assigned. At least 2-fold expansion over unstimulated cells and a minimum CFSE-low frequency of 0.002% (template counts) or 0.001% (read counts) were required for clones to be classified as alloreactive. A clone was considered mappable if detected in the sequenced pre-transplant spleen, lymph node, or MLR CFSE-low populations of the donor or recipient. Cumulative frequency of alloreactive clones was calculated as a percentage of all sequences weighted by copy number. This is the immuneACCESS table as TCRdb keeps it, with only in-frame sequences that have V and J called. A part of the clones is gone; compared with another copy, unresolved V genes explain less than half, and the rest is unexplained. V and J calls plus clone size are reproduced from that table; the DNA served to infer D and trimming. This sample is represented by about 130,000 clones; approximately 91% of them were singletons. The ten largest clonotypes hold about 0.18% of the sample.

This TCR was sampled from a human donor who received an intestinal transplant. The chain couples TRBV6-5 to TRBJ1-1; the D gene lacks a confident call. The source material was unstimulated CD4+ T cells sorted from spleen or lymph node cells, sampled before intestinal transplant. At the DNA level, the sequence is TGTGCCAGCAGCGGATGGCAGGCGAAGAACACTGAAGCTTTCTTT. It specifies CASSGWQAKNTEAFF.